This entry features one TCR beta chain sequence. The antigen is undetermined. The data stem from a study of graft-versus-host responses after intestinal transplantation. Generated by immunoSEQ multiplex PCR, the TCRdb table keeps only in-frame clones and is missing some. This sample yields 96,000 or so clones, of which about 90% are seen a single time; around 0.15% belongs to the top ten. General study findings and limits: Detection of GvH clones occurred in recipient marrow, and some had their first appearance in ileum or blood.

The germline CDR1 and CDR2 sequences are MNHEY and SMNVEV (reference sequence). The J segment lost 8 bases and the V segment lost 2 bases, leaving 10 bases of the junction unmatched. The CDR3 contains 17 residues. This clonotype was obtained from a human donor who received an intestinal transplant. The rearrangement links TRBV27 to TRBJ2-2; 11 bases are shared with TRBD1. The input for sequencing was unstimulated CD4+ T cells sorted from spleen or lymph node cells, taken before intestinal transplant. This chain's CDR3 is CASSLVYGQGAQGELFF. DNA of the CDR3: TGTGCCAGCAGTTTAGTTTATGGACAGGGGGCGCAGGGGGAGCTGTTTTTT.